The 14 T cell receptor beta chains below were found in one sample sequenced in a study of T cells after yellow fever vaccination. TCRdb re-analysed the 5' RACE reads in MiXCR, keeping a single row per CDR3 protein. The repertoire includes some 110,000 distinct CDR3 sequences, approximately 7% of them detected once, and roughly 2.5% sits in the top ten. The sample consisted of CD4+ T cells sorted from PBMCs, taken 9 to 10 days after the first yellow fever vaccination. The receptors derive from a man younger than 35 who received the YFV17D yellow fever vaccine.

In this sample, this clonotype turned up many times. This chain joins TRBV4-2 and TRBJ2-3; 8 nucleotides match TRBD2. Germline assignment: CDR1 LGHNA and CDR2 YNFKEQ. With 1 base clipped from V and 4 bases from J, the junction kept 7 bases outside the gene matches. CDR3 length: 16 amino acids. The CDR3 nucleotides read TGTGCCAGCAGCCAAGGAGTAGCGGGAAATTCAGATACGCAGTATTTT. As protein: CASSQGVAGNSDTQYF.

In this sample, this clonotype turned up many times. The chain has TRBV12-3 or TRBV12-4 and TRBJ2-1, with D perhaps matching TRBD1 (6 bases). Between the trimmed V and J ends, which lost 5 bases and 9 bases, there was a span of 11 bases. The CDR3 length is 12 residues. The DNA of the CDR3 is TGTGCCAGCAGTCTCAGGGGTGGTGAGCAGTTCTTC. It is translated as CASSLRGGEQFF.

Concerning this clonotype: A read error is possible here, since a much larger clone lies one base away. For the CDR3, the DNA is TGTGCCAGCAGCTTAGGACCGGATTTGGTTTCCAATGAGCAGTTCTTC. Amino acid sequence: CASSLGPDLVSNEQFF. The chain carries TRBV7-2 and TRBJ2-1; D not certain. Looked up from germline, CDR1 is SGHTA and CDR2 is FQGNSA. Trimming pared 1 base from V and 6 bases from J, leaving 16 bases between. CDR3 length: 16 residues.

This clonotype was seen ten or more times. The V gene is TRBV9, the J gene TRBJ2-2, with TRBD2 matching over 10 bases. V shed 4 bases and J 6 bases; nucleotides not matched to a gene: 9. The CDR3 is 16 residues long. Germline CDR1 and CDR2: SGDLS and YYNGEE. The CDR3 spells CASSKGGTSVAGELFF. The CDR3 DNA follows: TGTGCCAGCAGCAAAGGGGGGACTAGCGTGGCCGGGGAGCTGTTTTTT.

CDR3 nucleotide sequence: TGTGCCAGCAGCTTGATGACTAGAGTCGGAGATACGCAGTATTTT. This translates into CASSLMTRVGDTQYF. V and J are TRBV5-4 and TRBJ2-3, with D perhaps TRBD2 (6 bases). Trimming stripped 1 base from V and 5 bases from J, with 14 bases between. Germline V gene lookup returns CDR1 SGHNT and CDR2 YYREEE (reference sequence). This CDR3 has 15 residues.

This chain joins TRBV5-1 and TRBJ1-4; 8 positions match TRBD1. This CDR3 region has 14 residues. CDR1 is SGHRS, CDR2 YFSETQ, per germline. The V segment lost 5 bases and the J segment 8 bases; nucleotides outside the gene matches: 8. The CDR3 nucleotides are TGCGCCAGCAGTAAAGACAGGGGTGGCGAAAAACTGTTTTTT. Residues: CASSKDRGGEKLFF.

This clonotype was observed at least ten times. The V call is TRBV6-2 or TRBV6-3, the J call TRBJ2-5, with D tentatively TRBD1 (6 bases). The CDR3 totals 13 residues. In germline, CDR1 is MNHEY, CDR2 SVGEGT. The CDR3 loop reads CASHRDTQETQYF. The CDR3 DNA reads TGTGCTTCACATCGGGACACCCAAGAGACCCAGTACTTC.

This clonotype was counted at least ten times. CDR3: CASSLIGNQPQHF. CDR3 nucleotides: TGCGCCAGCAGCTTGATCGGCAATCAGCCCCAGCATTTT. The chain combines TRBV5-1 with TRBJ1-5; D unclear. Germline-derived CDR1 and CDR2 are SGHRS and YFSETQ. The CDR3 is 13 amino acids. V lost 1 base and J lost 2, with 4 bases in between.

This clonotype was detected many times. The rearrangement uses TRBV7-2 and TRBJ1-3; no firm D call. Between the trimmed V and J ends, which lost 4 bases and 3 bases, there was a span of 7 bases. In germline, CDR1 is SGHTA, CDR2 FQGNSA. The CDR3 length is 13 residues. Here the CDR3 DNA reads TGTGCCAGCAGCTCGGACGGTGGAAACACCATATATTTT. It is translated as CASSSDGGNTIYF.

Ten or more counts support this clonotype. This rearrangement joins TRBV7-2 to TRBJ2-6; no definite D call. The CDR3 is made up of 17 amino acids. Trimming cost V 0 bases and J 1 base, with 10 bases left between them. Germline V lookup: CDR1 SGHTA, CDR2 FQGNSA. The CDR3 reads CASSLAYLRSGANVLTF. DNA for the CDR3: TGTGCCAGCAGCTTAGCGTATTTGAGGTCTGGGGCCAACGTCCTGACTTTC.

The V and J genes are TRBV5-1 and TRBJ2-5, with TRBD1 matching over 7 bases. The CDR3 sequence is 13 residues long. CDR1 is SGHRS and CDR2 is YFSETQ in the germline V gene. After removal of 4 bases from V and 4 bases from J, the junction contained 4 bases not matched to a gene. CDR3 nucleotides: TGCGCCAGCAGCCGTGACAGGGCAGAGACCCAGTACTTC. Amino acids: CASSRDRAETQYF.

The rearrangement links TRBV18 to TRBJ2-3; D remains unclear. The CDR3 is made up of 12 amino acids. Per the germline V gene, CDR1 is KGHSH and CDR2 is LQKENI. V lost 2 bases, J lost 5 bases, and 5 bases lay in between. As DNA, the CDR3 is TGTGCCAGCTCACCATTGGTAGATACGCAGTATTTT. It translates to CASSPLVDTQYF.

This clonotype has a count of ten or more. The CDR3 DNA sequence: TGTGCCATCAGTGAGTGGGGGGCCACCTATAATTCACCCCTCCACTTT. It encodes CAISEWGATYNSPLHF. This chain joins TRBV10-3 and TRBJ1-6, with TRBD1 as a possible D gene (6 bases). The germline V and J ends were trimmed by 1 base and 2 bases, with 9 bases remaining between them. The CDR3 is 16 residues long. Germline V gene lookup returns CDR1 ENHRY and CDR2 SYGVKD.

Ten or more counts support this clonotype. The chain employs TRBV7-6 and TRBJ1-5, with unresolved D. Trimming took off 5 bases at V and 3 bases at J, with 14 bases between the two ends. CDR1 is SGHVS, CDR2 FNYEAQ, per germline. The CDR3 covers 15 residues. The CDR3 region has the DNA TGTGCCAGCAGCCGCGCCCCGGGAGACAATCAGCCCCAGCATTTT. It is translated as CASSRAPGDNQPQHF.